What follows are 2 T cell receptor beta chains derived from one specimen sequenced in a study of CD8 T cells in Susac syndrome. Reverse transcription of roughly 0.5 to 1 ug RNA was carried out with random hexamers. Via MiXCR, TCRdb re-called the immunoSEQ multiplex PCR reads, giving one row per CDR3 protein. Seen here are 330,000 or so distinct CDR3 sequences, about 82% observed once, and the top ten hold approximately 0.2%. The sample was CD8+ T cells from PBMCs. The receptors shown here come from a human donor with multiple sclerosis.

The chain is built from TRBV19 and TRBJ2-1, with 10 positions matching TRBD2. The CDR3 has 15 amino acids. CDR1 and CDR2 (germline): LNHDA, SQIVND (reference sequence). V gave up 5 bases and J gave up 7 bases; unmatched junction bases: 8. CDR3: CASSALAGDLNEQFF. The DNA for the CDR3 is TGTGCCAGTAGTGCTCTAGCGGGAGATCTAAATGAGCAGTTCTTC.

V usage is TRBV6-5 and J usage is TRBJ1-2, with D tentatively TRBD1 (5 bases). The CDR3 length is 14 residues. Germline lookup yields CDR1 MNHEY and CDR2 SVGAGI. The ends were cut back, 2 bases at V and 3 bases at J, with 10 bases in the middle. In nucleotides, the CDR3 is TGTGCCAGCAGTTACGGGGGGGAGGACTATGGCTACACCTTC. Its translation: CASSYGGEDYGYTF.